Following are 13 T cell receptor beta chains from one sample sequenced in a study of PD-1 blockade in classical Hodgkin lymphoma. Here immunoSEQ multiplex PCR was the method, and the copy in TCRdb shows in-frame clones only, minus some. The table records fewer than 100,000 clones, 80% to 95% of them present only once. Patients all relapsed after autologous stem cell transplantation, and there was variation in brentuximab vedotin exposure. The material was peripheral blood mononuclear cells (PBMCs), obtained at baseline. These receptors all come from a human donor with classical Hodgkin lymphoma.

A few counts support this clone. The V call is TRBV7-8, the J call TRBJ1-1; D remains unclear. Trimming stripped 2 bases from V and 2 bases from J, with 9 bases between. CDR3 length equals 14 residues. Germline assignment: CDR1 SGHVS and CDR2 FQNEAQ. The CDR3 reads CASSLFRQNTEAFF. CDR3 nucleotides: TGTGCCAGCAGCTTATTTCGGCAAAACACTGAAGCTTTCTTT.

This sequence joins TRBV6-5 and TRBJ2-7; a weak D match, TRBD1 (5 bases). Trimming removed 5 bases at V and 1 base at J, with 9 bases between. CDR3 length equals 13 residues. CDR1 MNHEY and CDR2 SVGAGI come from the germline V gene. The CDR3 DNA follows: TGTGCCAGCAGTCTGTCAGGGTCCTACGAGCAGTACTTC. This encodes CASSLSGSYEQYF.

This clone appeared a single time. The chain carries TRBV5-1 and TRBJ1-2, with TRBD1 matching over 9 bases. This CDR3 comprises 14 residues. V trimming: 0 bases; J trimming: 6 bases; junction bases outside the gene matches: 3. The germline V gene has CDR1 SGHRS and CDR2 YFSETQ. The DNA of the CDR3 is TGCGCCAGCAGCTTGGACAGGGGGCGTGATGGCTACACCTTC. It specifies CASSLDRGRDGYTF.

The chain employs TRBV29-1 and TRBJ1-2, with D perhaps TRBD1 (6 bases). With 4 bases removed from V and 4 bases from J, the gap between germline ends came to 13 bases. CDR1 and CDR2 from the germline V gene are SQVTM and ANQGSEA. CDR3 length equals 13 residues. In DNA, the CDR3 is TGCAGCGTTGCTGGGACACCGACCTATGGCTACACCTTC. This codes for CSVAGTPTYGYTF.

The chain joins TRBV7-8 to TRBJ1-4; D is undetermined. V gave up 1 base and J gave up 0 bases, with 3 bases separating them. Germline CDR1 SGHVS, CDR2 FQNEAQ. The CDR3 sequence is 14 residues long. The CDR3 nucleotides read TGTGCCAGCAGCTTAGAGTCAACTAATGAAAAACTGTTTTTT. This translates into CASSLESTNEKLFF. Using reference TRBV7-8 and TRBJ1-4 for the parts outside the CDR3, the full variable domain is GAGVSQSPRYKVAKRGQDVALRCDPISGHVSLFWYQQALGQGPEFLTYFQNEAQLDKSGLPSDRFFAERPEGSVSTLKIQRTQQEDSAVYLCASSLESTNEKLFFGSGTQLSVL.

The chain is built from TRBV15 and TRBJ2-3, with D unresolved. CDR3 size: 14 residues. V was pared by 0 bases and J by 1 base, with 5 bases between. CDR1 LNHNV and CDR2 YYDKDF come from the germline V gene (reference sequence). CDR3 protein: CATSRDVGTDTQYF. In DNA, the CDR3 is TGTGCCACCAGCAGAGATGTAGGCACAGATACGCAGTATTTT.

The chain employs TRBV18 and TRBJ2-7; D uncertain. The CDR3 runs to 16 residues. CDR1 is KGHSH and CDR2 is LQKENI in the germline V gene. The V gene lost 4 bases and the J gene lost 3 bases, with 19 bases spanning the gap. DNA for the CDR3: TGTGCCAGCTCACAGACTCGGACCTCCGGAAACTACGAGCAGTACTTC. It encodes CASSQTRTSGNYEQYF.

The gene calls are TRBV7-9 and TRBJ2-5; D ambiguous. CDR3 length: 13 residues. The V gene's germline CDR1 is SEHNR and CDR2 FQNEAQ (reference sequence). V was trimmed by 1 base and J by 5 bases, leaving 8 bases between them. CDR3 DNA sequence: TGTGCCAGCAGCTTAGTGGTCGGTGAGACCCAGTACTTC. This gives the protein CASSLVVGETQYF.

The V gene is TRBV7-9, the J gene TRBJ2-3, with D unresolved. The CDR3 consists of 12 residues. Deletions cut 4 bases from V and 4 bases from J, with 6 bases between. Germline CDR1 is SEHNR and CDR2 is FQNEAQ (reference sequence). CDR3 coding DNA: TGTGCCAGCAGCTCAAGATCAGATACGCAGTATTTT. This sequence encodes CASSSRSDTQYF.

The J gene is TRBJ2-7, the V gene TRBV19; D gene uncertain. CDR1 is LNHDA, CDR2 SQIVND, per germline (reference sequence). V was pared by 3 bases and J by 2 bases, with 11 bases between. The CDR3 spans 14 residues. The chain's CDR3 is CASSITPATYEQYF. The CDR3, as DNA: TGTGCCAGTAGTATCACACCGGCTACCTACGAGCAGTACTTC. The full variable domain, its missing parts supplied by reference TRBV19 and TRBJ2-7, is DGGITQSPKYLFRKEGQNVTLSCEQNLNHDAMYWYRQDPGQGLRLIYYSQIVNDFQKGDIAEGYSVSREKKESFPLTVTSAQKNPTAFYLCASSITPATYEQYFGPGTRLTVT.

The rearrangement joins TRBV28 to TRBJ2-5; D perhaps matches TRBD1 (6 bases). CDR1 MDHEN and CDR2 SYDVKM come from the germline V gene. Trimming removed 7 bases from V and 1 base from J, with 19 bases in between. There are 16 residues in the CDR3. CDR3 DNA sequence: TGTGCCAGCAAATTTAGGCGGCGGACAGCCCAAGAGACCCAGTACTTC. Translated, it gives CASKFRRRTAQETQYF.

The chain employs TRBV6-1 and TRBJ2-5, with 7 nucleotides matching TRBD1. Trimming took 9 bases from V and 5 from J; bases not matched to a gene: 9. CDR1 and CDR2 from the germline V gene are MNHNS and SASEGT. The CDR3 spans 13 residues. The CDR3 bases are TGTGCCAGGTCGAGGGGGCGCGGGGAGACCCAGTACTTC. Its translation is CARSRGRGETQYF.

As DNA, the CDR3 is TGTGCCAGCAGTAGGGGCCTTACCAACGAGCAGTACTTC. Encoded protein: CASSRGLTNEQYF. The rearrangement links TRBV6-6 to TRBJ2-7, with D maybe TRBD1 (5 bases). V lost 5 bases and J lost 5, with 13 bases in between. The germline V gene encodes CDR1 MNHNY and CDR2 SVGAGI (reference sequence). This CDR3 has 13 residues.